This TCR beta chain was retrieved from a study of T cell responses to AZD1222 COVID-19 vaccine. Findings and limits, study-wide: Nearly half of spike-specific TCRs reportedly target variant regions that are unmutated in the B.1.351 and B.1.1.7 variants. Seropositive AZD1222 recipients at baseline numbered only five or six.

As concerns this clone: Its specificity is not known.

TCRdb keeps only in-frame clones here, not all; method: immunoSEQ multiplex PCR. The table includes under 95,000 clones, around 90% detected once. V dropped 0 bases and J dropped 2 bases, with 14 bases sitting between them. The CDR3 length is 16 residues. Germline-derived CDR1 and CDR2 are SGHAT and FQNNGV. This receptor was taken from an adult in good health. This sequence joins TRBV11-2 and TRBJ2-7; no clear D gene. The sample consisted of peripheral blood, taken on day 0 of AZD1222 vaccination. The CDR3 protein is CASSLDLERRTYEQYF. The CDR3 nucleotides read TGTGCCAGCAGCTTAGATCTTGAAAGGCGTACCTACGAGCAGTACTTC.